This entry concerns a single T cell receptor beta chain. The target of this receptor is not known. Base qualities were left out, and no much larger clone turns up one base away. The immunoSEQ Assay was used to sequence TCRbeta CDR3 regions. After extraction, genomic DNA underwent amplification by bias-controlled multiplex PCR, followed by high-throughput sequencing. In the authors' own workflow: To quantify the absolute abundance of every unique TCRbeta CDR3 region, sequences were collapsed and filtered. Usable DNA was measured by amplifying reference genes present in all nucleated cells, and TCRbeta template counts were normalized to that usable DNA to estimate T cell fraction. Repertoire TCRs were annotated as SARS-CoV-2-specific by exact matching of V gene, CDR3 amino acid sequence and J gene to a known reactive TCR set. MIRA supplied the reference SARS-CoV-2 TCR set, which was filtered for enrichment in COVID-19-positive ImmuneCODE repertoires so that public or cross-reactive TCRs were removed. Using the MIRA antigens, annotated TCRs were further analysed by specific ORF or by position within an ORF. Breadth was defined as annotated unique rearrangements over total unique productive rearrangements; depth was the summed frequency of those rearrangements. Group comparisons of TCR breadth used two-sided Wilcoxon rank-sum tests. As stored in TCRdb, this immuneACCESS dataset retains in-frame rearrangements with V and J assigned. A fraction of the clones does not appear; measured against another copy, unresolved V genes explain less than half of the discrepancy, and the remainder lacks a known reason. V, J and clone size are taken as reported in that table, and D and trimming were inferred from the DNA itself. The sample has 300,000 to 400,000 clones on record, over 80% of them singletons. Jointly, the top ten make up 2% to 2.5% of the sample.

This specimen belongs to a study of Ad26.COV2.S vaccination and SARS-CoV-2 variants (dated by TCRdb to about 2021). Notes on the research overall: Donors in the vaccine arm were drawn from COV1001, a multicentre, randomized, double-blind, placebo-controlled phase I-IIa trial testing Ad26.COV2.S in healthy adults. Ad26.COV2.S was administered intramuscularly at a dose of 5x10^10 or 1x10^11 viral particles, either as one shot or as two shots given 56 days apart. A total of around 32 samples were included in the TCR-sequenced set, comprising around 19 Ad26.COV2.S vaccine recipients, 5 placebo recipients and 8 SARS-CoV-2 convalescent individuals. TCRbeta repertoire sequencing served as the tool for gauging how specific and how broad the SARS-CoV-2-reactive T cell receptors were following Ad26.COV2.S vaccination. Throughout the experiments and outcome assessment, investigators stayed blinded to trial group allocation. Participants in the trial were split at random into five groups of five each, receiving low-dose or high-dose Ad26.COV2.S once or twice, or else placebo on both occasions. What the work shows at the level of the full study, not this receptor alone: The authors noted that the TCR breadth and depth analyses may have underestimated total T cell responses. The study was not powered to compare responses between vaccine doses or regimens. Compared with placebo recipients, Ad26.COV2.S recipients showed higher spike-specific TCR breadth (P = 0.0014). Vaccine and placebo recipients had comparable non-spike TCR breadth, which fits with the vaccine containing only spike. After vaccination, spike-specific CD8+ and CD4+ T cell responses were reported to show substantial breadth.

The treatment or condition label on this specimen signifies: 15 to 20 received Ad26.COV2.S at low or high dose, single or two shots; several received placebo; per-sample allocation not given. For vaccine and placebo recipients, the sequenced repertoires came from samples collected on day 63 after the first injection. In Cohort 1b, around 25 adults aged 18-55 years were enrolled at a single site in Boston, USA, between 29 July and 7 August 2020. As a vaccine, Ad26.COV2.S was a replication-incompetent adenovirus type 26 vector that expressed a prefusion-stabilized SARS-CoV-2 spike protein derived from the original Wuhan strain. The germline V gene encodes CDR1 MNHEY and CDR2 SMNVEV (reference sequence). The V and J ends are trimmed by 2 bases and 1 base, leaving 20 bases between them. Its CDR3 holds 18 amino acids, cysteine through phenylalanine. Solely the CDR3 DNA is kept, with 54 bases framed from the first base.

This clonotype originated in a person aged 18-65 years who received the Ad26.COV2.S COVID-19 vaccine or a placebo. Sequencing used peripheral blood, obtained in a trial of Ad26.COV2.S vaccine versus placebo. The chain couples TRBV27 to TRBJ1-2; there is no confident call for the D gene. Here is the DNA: TGTGCCAGCAGTTTAAGTGGCACAGCACTCCGAAGTAACTATGGCTACACCTTC. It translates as CASSLSGTALRSNYGYTF.